Included here is one TCR beta chain sequence, with context. Time point given: patch test 1, 2 weeks after DPC sensitization. Treatment noted: therapeutic diphenylcyclopropenone sensitization with weekly scalp DPC. The study enrolled 18 to 70-year-old alopecia patients suitable for DPC. These data come from a study of human T cells and chemical hapten exposure. In the study overall: Sensitization applied 2% DPC to roughly 2 cm by roughly 2 cm of upper inner arm skin. Patients were mainly female, each with alopecia areata, totalis or universalis.

Trimming removed 4 bases at V and 0 bases at J, with 12 bases between. This CDR3 spans 15 amino acids. CDR1 and CDR2 from the germline V gene are MNHEY and SVGAGI. TCRdb called the RACE reads again in MiXCR, with one record for every CDR3 protein. The sample yields around 76,000 distinct CDR3 sequences, approximately 12% seen once. This sample comprised whole blood, obtained in connection with sensitization to the hapten diphenylcyclopropenone (DPC). This TCR came from a woman aged 55-69 years with alopecia areata. Some clones in this sample may be carry-over from other donors' samples. The rearrangement uses TRBV6-5 and TRBJ1-1; D is unclear. CDR3 protein: CASSFRPRMNTEAFF. For the CDR3, the DNA is TGTGCCAGCAGTTTCCGACCGAGAATGAACACTGAAGCTTTCTTT.